The clone carrying this TCR beta chain was counted many times. Its specificity is unknown. Germline V CDR1 and CDR2: SGDLS, YYNGEE. The V end lost 3 bases, the J end lost 1 base, and 14 bases lay between the germline ends. This CDR3 contains 15 residues. This record comes from a study of molecular identifiers for immune sequencing clone quantification. Regarding the study as a whole: Whereas clones above 20 RNA copies held under 1% of naive-cell molecules, they held over 98% of effector molecules.

For bulk TCR libraries, previously described methods and listed TCR primers were used. From the PCR reads, TCRdb called clonotypes with MiXCR, one entry per CDR3 protein. The sample has about 67,000 distinct CDR3 sequences, less than 20% seen once. This sequence joins TRBV9 and TRBJ2-7, with D perhaps matching TRBD1 (6 bases). The receptor's source is a human donor in good health. Some libraries in this study had Jurkat cell RNA spiked in. Sequencing was carried out using naive CD8+ T cells from blood, with Jurkat cell RNA spiked in. Noted subset: FACS-sorted CD8+CD4-CCR7+CD45RA+ naive T cells. DNA of the CDR3: TGTGCCAGCAGCGCCCCCGGGACATCATCCTACGAGCAGTACTTC. Protein: CASSAPGTSSYEQYF.